The rows below give T cell receptor beta chains drawn from one sample of a study of vaccination effects on CD4 cells after COVID-19. Measured with immunoSEQ multiplex PCR; TCRdb has only the in-frame clones, and not every one. This table has more than 35,000 clones, roughly 69% appearing once. Antigens for these TCRs are unknown. The material was CD4+ T cells from PBMCs cultured with HCoV-NL63 spike peptides, obtained before COVID-19 vaccination. All receptors derive from a human donor who had a prior SARS-CoV-2 infection. Both conserved end residues are part of each CDR3. D genes are given only for firm matches. A row's size may be missing; if present it is once, few, many or a size class.

clone_size cdr3_length d_call j_call v_call cdr3_aa cdr3_nt
. 14 . TRBJ1-4 TRBV5-8 CASSLWGARGKLFF TGTGCCAGCAGTCTGTGGGGGGCGCGGGGAAAACTGTTTTTT
. 14 TRBD2 TRBJ2-7 TRBV9 CASSPRLGRGEQYF TGTGCCAGCAGCCCCCGACTAGGGAGGGGCGAGCAGTACTTC
. 17 TRBD2 TRBJ2-3 TRBV10-2 CASSELGGGALVRAQYF TGCGCCAGCAGTGAGCTTGGCGGGGGGGCCTTGGTTCGCGCGCAGTATTTT
few 17 TRBD2 TRBJ2-7 TRBV7-9 CASSLEGGLAGAHEQYF TGTGCCAGCAGCCTGGAAGGAGGACTAGCGGGGGCCCACGAGCAGTACTTC
. 17 . TRBJ1-1 TRBV11-2 CASSFNPPGTWNTEAFF TGTGCCAGCAGCTTCAACCCGCCCGGGACCTGGAACACTGAAGCTTTCTTT
. 19 TRBD1 TRBJ1-1 TRBV5-5 CASSPAGTGALRGNTEAFF TGTGCCAGCAGCCCAGCGGGTACAGGGGCCCTGCGAGGGAACACTGAAGCTTTCTTT
few 16 TRBD1 TRBJ1-6 TRBV2 CASSTNRAGGNSPLHF TGTGCCAGCAGCACAAACCGGGCAGGGGGTAATTCACCCCTCCACTTT
. 16 . TRBJ2-2 TRBV18 CASSPPSSRDTGELFF TGTGCCAGCTCACCACCGTCGAGCCGAGACACCGGGGAGCTGTTTTTT
. 17 TRBD2 TRBJ2-7 TRBV23-1 CASSPPWEGPLVIEQYF TGCGCCAGCAGCCCCCCCTGGGAGGGACCCCTTGTGATCGAGCAGTACTTC
. 14 . TRBJ1-1 TRBV7-9 CASSLGTLNTEAFF TGTGCCAGCAGCTTAGGGACATTGAACACTGAAGCTTTCTTT
. 15 TRBD1 TRBJ2-2 TRBV7-2 CASSAGQAGTGELFF TGTGCCAGCAGCGCGGGACAGGCGGGCACCGGGGAGCTGTTTTTT
. 19 . TRBJ2-3 TRBV21-1 CASSTRTSGRITSTDTQYF TGTGCCAGCAGCACCCGGACTAGCGGGAGAATCACTAGCACAGATACGCAGTATTTT
once 14 TRBD1 TRBJ2-7 TRBV11-1 CASSVTGTGYEQYF TGTGCCAGCAGCGTCACCGGGACAGGCTACGAGCAGTACTTC
. 13 TRBD2 TRBJ2-1 TRBV29-1 CSVHGLVGNEQFF TGCAGCGTCCACGGACTAGTGGGAAATGAGCAGTTCTTC
few 15 TRBD2 TRBJ2-4 TRBV2 CASRAGAGSKNIQYF TGTGCCAGCAGAGCGGGAGCCGGATCCAAAAACATTCAGTACTTC
. 15 TRBD1 TRBJ1-4 TRBV15 CATSRRTGGNEKLFF TGTGCCACCAGCAGACGGACAGGGGGCAATGAAAAACTGTTTTTT
. 18 TRBD2 TRBJ2-3 TRBV24-1 CATSDPRGGRVATDTQYF TGTGCCACCAGTGATCCCCGGGGGGGGCGGGTGGCGACAGATACGCAGTATTTT
. 16 . TRBJ2-3 TRBV18 CASSPRGAVGTDTQYF TGTGCCAGCTCACCACGGGGGGCGGTGGGCACAGATACGCAGTATTTT
few 15 TRBD2 TRBJ2-1 TRBV20-1 CSASKLAGGGSEQFF TGCAGTGCTAGTAAGCTAGCGGGAGGGGGGAGCGAGCAGTTCTTC
. 14 . TRBJ1-4 TRBV11-2 CASSLVSGSEKLFF TGTGCCAGCAGCTTAGTTTCAGGAAGCGAAAAACTGTTTTTT
. 14 . TRBJ2-3 TRBV9 CASSLPGAPDTQYF TGTGCCAGCAGCCTCCCCGGGGCCCCCGATACGCAGTATTTT
. 12 . TRBJ1-2 TRBV12-3/TRBV12-4 CASNLQGSGYTF TGTGCCAGCAACCTACAGGGATCTGGCTACACCTTC
. 16 TRBD2 TRBJ2-5 TRBV30 CAWSAPGLAGGVTQYF TGTGCCTGGAGTGCCCCGGGACTAGCGGGGGGCGTGACCCAGTACTTC
. 15 . TRBJ2-7 TRBV30 CAWSFRGWGLGGQYF TGTGCCTGGAGTTTCAGAGGCTGGGGGCTTGGTGGGCAGTACTTC
. 14 . TRBJ2-3 TRBV5-1 CASSLSPQADTQYF TGCGCCAGCAGCTTGTCCCCCCAGGCAGATACGCAGTATTTT